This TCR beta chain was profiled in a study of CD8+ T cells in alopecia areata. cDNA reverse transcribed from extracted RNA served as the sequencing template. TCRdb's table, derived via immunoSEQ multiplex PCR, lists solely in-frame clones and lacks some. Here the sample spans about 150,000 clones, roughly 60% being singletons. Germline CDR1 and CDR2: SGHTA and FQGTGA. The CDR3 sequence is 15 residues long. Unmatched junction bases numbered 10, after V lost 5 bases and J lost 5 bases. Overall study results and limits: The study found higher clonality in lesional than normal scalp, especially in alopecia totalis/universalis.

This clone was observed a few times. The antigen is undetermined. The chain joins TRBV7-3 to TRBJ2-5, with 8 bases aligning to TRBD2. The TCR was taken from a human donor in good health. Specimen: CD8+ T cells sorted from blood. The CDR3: CASSASGGPMETQYF. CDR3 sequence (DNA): TGTGCCAGCAGCGCTTCGGGAGGGCCTATGGAGACCCAGTACTTC.